This entry lists 25 T cell receptor beta chains sequenced from one sample in a study of shared clonotypes between healthy human individuals. CD45RO-negative, CCR7-selected cells formed the naive CD8 fraction, which excluded terminally differentiated effector memory CD45RA+ cells. Generated by immunoSEQ multiplex PCR, the TCRdb table keeps only in-frame clones and is missing some. The sample contains 2 million or so clones, about 95% of which appear only once. Source material: naive CD8+ T cells sorted from blood. These receptors came from a man aged 18 to 35 in good health.

This clone was seen only a few times. Other nucleotide sequences in the sample specify the same CDR3. The chain recombines TRBV6-5 with TRBJ2-7, with a tentative D call TRBD1 (5 bases). Trimming shortened V by 2 bases and J by 1 base, and 6 bases separated the two germline ends. Looked up from germline, CDR1 is MNHEY and CDR2 is SVGAGI. This CDR3 has 13 amino acids. CDR3 sequence (DNA): TGTGCCAGCAGTTACGGACAATCCTACGAGCAGTACTTC. It codes for CASSYGQSYEQYF.

This chain connects TRBV30 to TRBJ1-1; 7 bases map to TRBD1. The J segment lost 1 base and the V segment lost 2 bases, leaving 10 bases of the junction unmatched. The CDR3 consists of 16 residues. CDR1 is GTSNPN, CDR2 SVGIG, per germline (reference sequence). DNA for the CDR3: TGTGCCTGGAGTCCCGGACAGGACGGTCGGAACACTGAAGCTTTCTTT. It encodes CAWSPGQDGRNTEAFF.

This clone was found once. The chain has TRBV11-2 and TRBJ2-4; 12 positions match TRBD2. This CDR3 comprises 13 residues. Germline values: CDR1 SGHAT, CDR2 FQNNGV. The J segment lost 9 bases and the V segment lost 5 bases, leaving 2 bases of the junction unmatched. The CDR3 is CASSPGLAGIQYF. The CDR3 DNA sequence: TGTGCCAGCAGCCCGGGACTAGCGGGCATTCAGTACTTC.

CDR3: CASSARLAGGPKVDEQYF. CDR3 DNA: TGTGCCAGCAGCGCCAGACTAGCGGGAGGGCCAAAGGTGGACGAGCAGTACTTC. V and J are TRBV7-8 and TRBJ2-7, with TRBD2 matching over 14 bases. Germline loops: CDR1 SGHVS, CDR2 FQNEAQ. The CDR3 spans 18 residues. The ends lost 5 bases at V and 5 bases at J; junction bases unmatched: 14.

The chain joins TRBV6-5 to TRBJ1-1; D gene ambiguous. CDR1 and CDR2 (germline): MNHEY, SVGAGI. Trimming pared 7 bases from V and 0 bases from J, leaving 15 bases between. The CDR3 loop spans 15 amino acids. This CDR3 is CASTPLAGLNTEAFF. CDR3 bases: TGTGCCAGCACCCCCCTGGCGGGTTTGAACACTGAAGCTTTCTTT.

The V and J genes are TRBV11-2 and TRBJ2-7; D is perhaps TRBD1 or TRBD2 (5 bases each). Germline V lookup: CDR1 SGHAT, CDR2 FQNNGV. The CDR3 has 16 residues. V dropped 1 base and J dropped 0 bases, with 13 bases sitting between them. The CDR3 region is CASSLVSGPTSYEQYF. In DNA form, the CDR3 reads TGTGCCAGCAGCTTAGTTTCGGGACCCACCTCCTACGAGCAGTACTTC.

The chain couples TRBV18 to TRBJ2-3; TRBD1 agrees at 11 bases. The CDR3 has 13 residues. V trimming: 6 bases; J trimming: 5 bases; junction bases outside the gene matches: 1. Germline V gives CDR1 KGHSH, CDR2 LQKENI. CDR3 residues: CASSGTGGDTQYF. DNA for the CDR3: TGTGCCAGCTCCGGGACAGGGGGAGATACGCAGTATTTT. Using reference TRBV18 and TRBJ2-3 for the parts outside the CDR3, the full variable domain is NAGVMQNPRHLVRRRGQEARLRCSPMKGHSHVYWYRQLPEEGLKFMVYLQKENIIDESGMPKERFSAEFPKEGPSILRIQQVVRGDSAAYFCASSGTGGDTQYFGPGTRLTVL.

This clone appeared a single time. CDR3 residues: CASSFQTTDTQYF. In nucleotides, the CDR3 is TGTGCCAGCAGTTTCCAGACCACAGATACGCAGTATTTT. V is TRBV27 and J is TRBJ2-3, with unresolved D. The V end was cut by 3 bases, the J end by 2 bases, with 6 bases between. The CDR3 loop spans 13 amino acids. Germline assignment: CDR1 MNHEY and CDR2 SMNVEV (reference sequence).

The chain uses TRBV27 and TRBJ1-1; 8 positions agree with TRBD1. Germline V CDR1 and CDR2: MNHEY, SMNVEV (reference sequence). Trimming at V came to 3 bases and at J to 4 bases, leaving 13 bases not matched to a gene. The CDR3 runs to 17 residues. In DNA form, the CDR3 reads TGTGCCAGCAGTTTCGGGCCCAGACAGGGGCCCACCACTGAAGCTTTCTTT. It translates to CASSFGPRQGPTTEAFF.

This clone was seen once. This CDR3 reads CASSQDLDTGGELFF. DNA for the CDR3: TGCGCCAGCAGCCAAGATCTGGATACTGGCGGGGAGCTGTTTTTT. The rearrangement uses TRBV4-3 and TRBJ2-2, with unresolved D. Per germline, CDR1 LGHNA and CDR2 YSLEER. Trimming shortened V by 0 bases and J by 7 bases, and 12 bases separated the two germline ends. This CDR3 has 15 residues.

The chain has TRBV9 and TRBJ1-3, with 8 nucleotides matching TRBD1. V trimming: 4 bases; J trimming: 8 bases; junction bases outside the gene matches: 11. CDR1 SGDLS and CDR2 YYNGEE come from the germline V gene. The CDR3 contains 15 residues. DNA of the CDR3: TGTGCCAGCAGCCCGATGGCAGGGGGCGAATACACCATATATTTT. Protein product: CASSPMAGGEYTIYF.

The CDR3 bases are TGTGCCAGTAGTCAAGACCGGGACACCTACAATGAGCAGTTCTTC. The encoded protein is CASSQDRDTYNEQFF. V usage is TRBV19 and J usage is TRBJ2-1, with a possible D match to TRBD1 (6 bases). V was shortened by 5 bases and J by 2 bases, with 13 bases between the two germline ends. CDR1 and CDR2 from the germline V gene are LNHDA and SQIVND (reference sequence). The CDR3 has 15 amino acids.

V is TRBV6-5 and J is TRBJ2-7; TRBD2 is a possible D gene (5 bases). Germline V lookup: CDR1 MNHEY, CDR2 SVGAGI. With 0 bases removed from V and 11 bases from J, the gap between germline ends came to 5 bases. The CDR3 length is 10 residues. The CDR3 DNA sequence: TGTGCCAGCAGTTACTCGGAGGAGTACTTC. This translates into CASSYSEEYF.

V usage is TRBV4-1 and J usage is TRBJ2-2; 9 nucleotides line up with TRBD1. The V gene end was trimmed by 4 bases and the J gene end by 8 bases; junction bases not matched to a gene: 5. The germline CDR1 and CDR2 sequences are MGHRA and YSYEKL. This CDR3 spans 14 amino acids. The CDR3 DNA reads as TGCGCCAGCAGCCGAAACAGGGGGCCAGGGGAGCTGTTTTTT. As protein: CASSRNRGPGELFF.

V and J are TRBV2 and TRBJ1-1; no clear D. Germline lookup yields CDR1 SNHLY and CDR2 FYNNEI. This CDR3 has 16 residues. V lost 4 bases and J 0 bases, leaving 15 bases between the germline ends. CDR3 DNA sequence: TGTGCCAGCAGTGTTTTAGGGAGACCCATGAACACTGAAGCTTTCTTT. Amino acids: CASSVLGRPMNTEAFF.

The chain uses TRBV9 and TRBJ2-3; a possible D gene is TRBD2 (6 bases). CDR1 and CDR2 from the germline V gene are SGDLS and YYNGEE. Trimming stripped 0 bases from V and 4 bases from J, with 12 bases between. The CDR3 length is 15 residues. CDR3 bases: TGTGCCAGCAGCGTAGCCGGGGGAGAATCAGATACGCAGTATTTT. Its translation is CASSVAGGESDTQYF. The full variable domain, with the rest looked up from reference TRBV9 and TRBJ2-3, is DSGVTQTPKHLITATGQRVTLRCSPRSGDLSVYWYQQSLDQGLQFLIQYYNGEERAKGNILERFSAQQFPDLHSELNLSSLELGDSALYFCASSVAGGESDTQYFGPGTRLTVL.

Notes on this clone: The sample contains more than one DNA sequence encoding this CDR3. The chain couples TRBV19 to TRBJ2-2; tentatively, D is TRBD2 (5 bases). The V gene lost 2 bases and the J gene lost 4 bases, with 8 bases spanning the gap. The CDR3 loop spans 14 amino acids. CDR1 LNHDA and CDR2 SQIVND come from the germline V gene (reference sequence). The CDR3 loop is CASSIPGGTGELFF. CDR3 DNA: TGTGCCAGTAGTATACCAGGAGGCACCGGGGAGCTGTTTTTT. The full variable domain, with the rest looked up from reference TRBV19 and TRBJ2-2, is DGGITQSPKYLFRKEGQNVTLSCEQNLNHDAMYWYRQDPGQGLRLIYYSQIVNDFQKGDIAEGYSVSREKKESFPLTVTSAQKNPTAFYLCASSIPGGTGELFFGEGSRLTVL.

The chain combines TRBV28 with TRBJ1-2; 10 nucleotides agree with TRBD1. V trimming: 5 bases; J trimming: 7 bases; junction bases outside the gene matches: 10. Per the germline V gene, CDR1 is MDHEN and CDR2 is SYDVKM. The CDR3 has 15 residues. The CDR3: CASSATTGGAGGYTF. DNA of the CDR3: TGTGCCAGCAGTGCCACGACAGGGGGCGCCGGTGGCTACACCTTC.

The chain carries TRBV15 and TRBJ2-3; D is unresolved. From germline, CDR1 is LNHNV and CDR2 YYDKDF (reference sequence). Trimming shortened V by 5 bases and J by 0 bases, and 6 bases separated the two germline ends. This CDR3 is built from 13 residues. The DNA for the CDR3 is TGTGCCACCAGCGACTCGAGCACAGATACGCAGTATTTT. It specifies CATSDSSTDTQYF.

V gene TRBV14 combines with J gene TRBJ2-7; 13 positions agree with TRBD2. The germline V gene encodes CDR1 SGHDN and CDR2 FVKESK. The V gene end was trimmed by 4 bases and the J gene end by 7 bases; junction bases not matched to a gene: 1. The CDR3 consists of 13 residues. CDR3 in DNA: TGTGCCAGCAGCCGGGGACTAGCGGGGGAGCAGTACTTC. Translation: CASSRGLAGEQYF.

The J gene is TRBJ1-5, the V gene TRBV30; D gene unclear. The CDR3 is 12 amino acids. The germline V gene has CDR1 GTSNPN and CDR2 SVGIG (reference sequence). Trimming took off 1 base at V and 4 bases at J, with 5 bases between the two ends. The CDR3 DNA is TGTGCCTGGAGTGCCCTTAATCAGCCCCAGCATTTT. Translated: CAWSALNQPQHF.

The rearrangement uses TRBV7-9 and TRBJ2-7; 9 nucleotides align to TRBD1. Looked up from germline, CDR1 is SEHNR and CDR2 is FQNEAQ (reference sequence). The CDR3 has 15 amino acids. V gave up 2 bases and J gave up 6 bases; unmatched junction bases: 8. In DNA, the CDR3 is TGTGCCAGCAGCTTAACCATCGGGACAGGGACCGAGCAGTACTTC. Protein sequence: CASSLTIGTGTEQYF.

The chain uses TRBV5-1 and TRBJ2-1; D is perhaps TRBD2 (6 bases). The V gene lost 6 bases and the J gene lost 8 bases, with 15 bases spanning the gap. The CDR3 covers 13 residues. Germline CDR1 is SGHRS and CDR2 is YFSETQ. The CDR3 reads CASIGVAEDEQFF. CDR3 DNA: TGCGCCAGCATCGGAGTAGCGGAGGATGAGCAGTTCTTC.

V usage is TRBV5-1 and J usage is TRBJ2-1; D gene uncertain. The CDR3 has 15 residues. Per germline, CDR1 SGHRS and CDR2 YFSETQ. V was trimmed by 4 bases and J by 1 base, leaving 12 bases between them. Here the CDR3 DNA reads TGCGCCAGCAGCGCAGACAATGCGTCCTACAATGAGCAGTTCTTC. Encoded protein: CASSADNASYNEQFF.

The chain is built from TRBV27 and TRBJ2-5, with D tentatively TRBD2 (7 bases). The CDR3 runs to 15 residues. Deletions cut 0 bases from V and 2 bases from J, with 10 bases between. Germline loops: CDR1 MNHEY, CDR2 SMNVEV (reference sequence). DNA for the CDR3: TGTGCCAGCAGTTTATCGGAGGGGGGGCAAGAGACCCAGTACTTC. Translated, it gives CASSLSEGGQETQYF.